Shown below are 3 T cell receptor beta chains from a single sample sequenced in a study of blood T cell repertoires in COVID-19. The protocol was immunoSEQ multiplex PCR, while the TCRdb copy is restricted to in-frame clones and leaves out a portion. This table holds some 70,000 clones, under 85% found once. Material: peripheral blood. These receptors were obtained from a woman aged 45-59 years with acute or convalescent COVID-19.

This chain joins TRBV9 and TRBJ2-7; TRBD1 agrees at 7 bases. The germline CDR1 and CDR2 sequences are SGDLS and YYNGEE. J was trimmed by 5 bases and V by 7 bases; bases with no gene match: 12. This CDR3 is built from 14 residues. DNA of the CDR3: TGTGCCAGCCTCACGACAGGGAGCAGCAACGAGCAGTACTTC. Its translation: CASLTTGSSNEQYF.

The chain is built from TRBV19 and TRBJ1-2, with a weak D call TRBD1 (6 bases). Germline CDR1 is LNHDA and CDR2 is SQIVND (reference sequence). V gave up 5 bases and J gave up 0 bases, with 13 bases separating them. CDR3 length: 15 residues. CDR3 sequence (DNA): TGTGCCAGTAGTTTCGGGACAAATACTAACTATGGCTACACCTTC. As protein: CASSFGTNTNYGYTF.

The chain is built from TRBV7-6 and TRBJ2-2; 13 bases agree with TRBD2. The CDR3 is 16 residues long. Germline V gives CDR1 SGHVS, CDR2 FNYEAQ. With 5 bases clipped from V and 5 bases from J, the junction kept 5 bases outside the gene matches. In DNA, the CDR3 is TGTGCCAGCAGCGGAAGACTAGCGGGAGGTACCGGGGAGCTGTTTTTT. The encoded protein is CASSGRLAGGTGELFF.